This TCR beta chain was profiled in a study of CD8 T cells in ankylosing spondylitis. In its sample, this clonotype was seen a few times. No antigen is known for it. Findings of the study overall: A TCR beta motif made of eight highly homologous variants seemed typical of ankylosing spondylitis blood. Researchers reportedly found disease-linked clones significantly enriched in matched ankylosing spondylitis synovial fluid.

V lost 4 bases to trimming and J lost 8 bases; unmatched junction nucleotides: 13. This CDR3 contains 17 residues. TCRdb processed the 5' RACE reads anew with MiXCR; each CDR3 protein has one entry. Found here are roughly 440,000 distinct CDR3 sequences, roughly a sixth of them singletons; the top ten hold over 1%. The specimen was blood, either unsorted or a sorted T cell fraction (not recorded which). The chain combines TRBV12-3 or TRBV12-4 with TRBJ2-7; 14 positions match TRBD2. The TCR sequence derives from a male donor with ankylosing spondylitis. For the CDR3, the DNA is TGTGCCAGCAGTTCGGGACTAGCGGGAGATCGTGTGAGTAAGCAGTACTTC. This encodes CASSSGLAGDRVSKQYF.